A selection of T cell receptor beta chains follows, all from one sample in a study of Graves' ophthalmopathy and Graves' hyperthyroidism. TCRdb reanalysed the multiplex PCR reads using MiXCR and keeps one entry per CDR3 protein. The table has 500,000 to 800,000 distinct CDR3 sequences, about 40% seen once. Material: peripheral blood. The receptors shown here come from an adult man with Graves' ophthalmopathy. Both conserved end residues are part of each CDR3. The D gene is left open where the match is weak. The listing skips clone size in some rows; elsewhere it reads once, few, many or a size class.

d_call | j_call | v_call | clone_size | cdr3_aa | cdr3_nt
TRBD1 | TRBJ2-3 | TRBV7-8 | . | CASSARGPDTQYF | TGTGCCAGCAGCGCTAGGGGGCCAGATACGCAGTATTTT
TRBD1 | TRBJ1-5 | TRBV19 | . | CAIRRDRGQRQPQHF | TGTGCCATCCGCCGGGACAGGGGGCAACGGCAGCCCCAGCATTTT
. | TRBJ2-5 | TRBV3-1 | . | CASSQGLMKETQYF | TGTGCCAGCAGCCAAGGGCTGATGAAAGAGACCCAGTACTTC
. | TRBJ2-7 | TRBV5-1 | many | CASSLDLRGPREQYF | TGCGCCAGCAGCTTGGACCTCCGGGGACCTCGGGAGCAGTACTTC
. | TRBJ1-1 | TRBV19 | many | CASRGRLATEAFF | TGTGCCAGTAGGGGACGGTTGGCCACTGAAGCTTTCTTT
. | TRBJ1-3 | TRBV7-8 | many | CASLSGVTSGNTIYF | TGTGCCAGCCTTTCTGGGGTTACCTCTGGAAACACCATATATTTT
. | TRBJ2-7 | TRBV4-2 | many | CASSQDAAGRYEQYF | TGTGCCAGCAGCCAAGACGCCGCAGGGCGCTACGAGCAGTACTTC
TRBD1 | TRBJ1-2 | TRBV6-1 | . | CASSQYSPGQGYGYTF | TGTGCCAGCAGTCAATACTCACCGGGACAGGGCTATGGCTACACCTTC
. | TRBJ2-7 | TRBV12-3/TRBV12-4 | few | CASSFRVNSYEQYF | TGTGCCAGCAGCTTCAGGGTAAACTCCTACGAGCAGTACTTC
TRBD1 | TRBJ1-3 | TRBV19 | few | CASKTQGLSGNTIYF | TGTGCCAGTAAGACACAGGGGCTTTCTGGAAACACCATATATTTT
. | TRBJ1-2 | TRBV9 | many | CASSVTLGDYYGYTF | TGTGCCAGCAGCGTAACCCTCGGGGACTACTATGGCTACACCTTC
TRBD1 | TRBJ2-7 | TRBV29-1 | . | CSVEGTGGGSYEQYF | TGCAGCGTTGAAGGGACAGGGGGAGGGTCCTACGAGCAGTACTTC
TRBD2 | TRBJ2-5 | TRBV5-8 | many | CASSLVLAAETQYF | TGTGCCAGCAGCTTGGTTCTAGCGGCAGAGACCCAGTACTTC
TRBD1 | TRBJ1-6 | TRBV2 | . | CASEQDGTGTGNSPLHF | TGTGCCAGCGAGCAGGACGGGACAGGGACGGGTAATTCACCCCTCCACTTT
. | TRBJ2-5 | TRBV4-1 | few | CASSHGRSQETQYF | TGCGCCAGCAGCCACGGAAGGTCCCAAGAGACCCAGTACTTC
. | TRBJ2-5 | TRBV13 | many | CASSLYLRETGETQYF | TGTGCCAGCAGCTTATACTTGCGGGAAACAGGGGAGACCCAGTACTTC
TRBD1 | TRBJ1-3 | TRBV25-1 | . | CASSEDGQVGGYTIYF | TGTGCCAGCAGTGAGGACGGACAGGTTGGAGGCTACACCATATATTTT
. | TRBJ1-4 | TRBV10-3 | . | CAISDYGTNEKLFF | TGTGCCATCAGTGACTACGGGACTAATGAAAAACTGTTTTTT
. | TRBJ2-6 | TRBV2 | . | CASWWGTEAF | TGTGCCAGCTGGTGGGGGACTGAAGCTTTC
TRBD1 | TRBJ2-5 | TRBV5-1 | . | CASSLDGTVKETQYF | TGCGCCAGCAGCTTGGACGGGACAGTTAAAGAGACCCAGTACTTC
. | TRBJ2-7 | TRBV29-1 | . | CSRRSGAYEQYF | TGCAGCCGACGGTCAGGGGCCTACGAGCAGTACTTC
. | TRBJ1-5 | TRBV10-3 | . | CAIREGNQPQHF | TGTGCCATCAGGGAAGGCAATCAGCCCCAGCATTTT
TRBD1 | TRBJ2-5 | TRBV5-8 | many | CASSGGQPWETQYF | TGTGCCAGCAGCGGGGGACAGCCTTGGGAGACCCAGTACTTC
TRBD2 | TRBJ2-2 | TRBV4-2 | few | CASSPSGAGGDTGELFF | TGTGCCAGCAGCCCCTCGGGAGCGGGGGGCGACACCGGGGAGCTGTTTTTT
TRBD2 | TRBJ2-7 | TRBV7-3 | many | CASSLGGSGSSYEQYF | TGTGCCAGCAGCTTAGGTGGTAGCGGGAGCTCCTACGAGCAGTACTTC
. | TRBJ1-2 | TRBV29-1 | . | CAWSVQVGSAYGYTF | TGTGCCTGGAGTGTACAGGTGGGCAGTGCCTATGGCTACACCTTC
TRBD1 | TRBJ2-7 | TRBV19 | many | CASSKWSGTGEGDEQYF | TGTGCCAGTAGTAAGTGGTCCGGGACAGGGGAGGGCGACGAGCAGTACTTC
. | TRBJ1-4 | TRBV20-1 | many | CSARNSGRAAEKLFF | TGCAGTGCTAGGAACTCGGGGAGGGCAGCGGAAAAACTGTTTTTT
. | TRBJ1-4 | TRBV10-3 | many | CAIRGSSGNEKLFF | TGTGCCATCAGGGGGTCTTCGGGGAATGAAAAACTGTTTTTT
. | TRBJ2-7 | TRBV7-3 | few | CASSLRGRGLNYEQYF | TGTGCCAGCAGCTTAAGGGGTCGGGGACTTAACTACGAGCAGTACTTC
. | TRBJ1-2 | TRBV6-1 | few | CASLPGHRVYGYTF | TGTGCCAGCTTACCCGGACACAGAGTCTATGGCTACACCTTC
. | TRBJ2-7 | TRBV5-6 | many | CASSLDPTYEQYF | TGTGCCAGCAGCTTGGACCCTACCTACGAGCAGTACTTC
. | TRBJ1-1 | TRBV7-9 | many | CASSREQGVGSEAFF | TGTGCCAGCAGCAGAGAACAGGGCGTGGGTTCGGAAGCTTTCTTT
. | TRBJ1-2 | TRBV11-1 | . | CASSLTGQSGGYTF | TGTGCCAGCAGCTTAACGGGGCAGTCAGGTGGCTACACCTTC
. | TRBJ1-6 | TRBV7-2 | . | CASSLDGQGNGSPLHF | TGTGCCAGCAGCTTAGACGGGCAGGGGAATGGATCACCCCTCCACTTT
. | TRBJ2-7 | TRBV10-2 | many | CASSEMGREQYF | TGCGCCAGCAGTGAGATGGGAAGAGAGCAGTACTTC
. | TRBJ1-1 | TRBV12-3/TRBV12-4 | many | CASSPFRGNTEAFF | TGTGCCAGCAGTCCCTTCAGGGGGAACACTGAAGCTTTCTTT
. | TRBJ2-6 | TRBV11-2 | . | CASSPRQGANVLTF | TGTGCCAGCAGCCCCCGGCAGGGGGCCAACGTCCTGACTTTC
TRBD1 | TRBJ1-1 | TRBV9 | . | CASSRDSNIEAFF | TGTGCCAGCTCACGGGACAGCAACATTGAAGCTTTCTTT
. | TRBJ2-1 | TRBV29-1 | once | CSVEFMQGGEQFF | TGCAGCGTTGAGTTTATGCAGGGCGGTGAGCAGTTCTTC
. | TRBJ2-5 | TRBV7-2 | . | CASSFVAGEGETQYF | TGTGCCAGCAGCTTCGTTGCAGGGGAGGGAGAGACCCAGTACTTC
. | TRBJ1-6 | TRBV12-3/TRBV12-4 | few | CASSLGTVPLSPLHF | TGTGCCAGCAGTTTAGGGACAGTTCCCTTATCACCCCTCCACTTT
. | TRBJ2-2 | TRBV6-5 | few | CASRVRVIGELFF | TGTGCCAGCAGAGTCAGGGTTATCGGGGAGCTGTTTTTT